These 32 T cell receptor beta chains were sequenced from one sample in a study of cytomegalovirus exposure and HLA in healthy donors. Some clones are missing from TCRdb's copy, which holds only in-frame ones; the method was immunoSEQ multiplex PCR. This sample carries about 56,000 clones, roughly 93% of them seen once, and the ten largest clones take 1.5% to 2%. Specimen: PBMCs. Receptors were obtained from a woman under 30 in good health and CMV-seropositive.

This chain joins TRBV7-9 and TRBJ2-3; 10 bases match TRBD1. Germline lookup yields CDR1 SEHNR and CDR2 FQNEAQ (reference sequence). With 4 bases clipped from V and 3 bases from J, the junction kept 4 bases outside the gene matches. The CDR3 runs to 15 residues. DNA for the CDR3: TGTGCCAGCAGCTGGCCGGGACAGGGGACAGATACGCAGTATTTT. It yields the protein CASSWPGQGTDTQYF.

This chain connects TRBV25-1 to TRBJ1-4, with 9 bases matching TRBD1. The CDR3 loop spans 15 amino acids. Looked up from germline, CDR1 is MGHDK and CDR2 is SYGVNS. The V and J ends lost 4 bases and 8 bases, in that order; junction bases with no gene match: 8. The CDR3 DNA reads TGTGCCAGCAGTGTTACAGGGGGCCTGGGCGAAAAACTGTTTTTT. This gives the protein CASSVTGGLGEKLFF.

This clone was seen just once. The J gene is TRBJ1-6, the V gene TRBV15; maybe TRBD1 (6 bases). This CDR3 contains 15 residues. With 5 bases removed from V and 4 bases from J, the gap between germline ends came to 12 bases. Germline loops: CDR1 LNHNV, CDR2 YYDKDF (reference sequence). The CDR3 DNA reads TGTGCCACCAGCGGCACAGGGTTGTATAATTCACCCCTCCACTTT. It codes for CATSGTGLYNSPLHF.

The chain has TRBV27 and TRBJ1-5, with a tentative D call TRBD1 (5 bases). The CDR3 sequence is 16 residues long. Germline values: CDR1 MNHEY, CDR2 SMNVEV (reference sequence). Trimming took 1 base from V and 0 from J, leaving 10 bases between them. CDR3 protein: CASSLYPQGSNQPQHF. The CDR3 DNA sequence: TGTGCCAGCAGTTTATACCCGCAGGGTAGCAATCAGCCCCAGCATTTT.

This chain links TRBV4-3 with TRBJ2-1; D might be TRBD1 (6 bases). Deletions cut 0 bases from V and 3 bases from J, with 12 bases between. Germline V lookup: CDR1 LGHNA, CDR2 YSLEER. CDR3 length: 16 residues. The CDR3 region has the DNA TGCGCCAGCAGCCAAGAGAGCATACAGGGCTACAATGAGCAGTTCTTC. It yields the protein CASSQESIQGYNEQFF.

The rearrangement joins TRBV4-3 to TRBJ2-3; no definite D call. The germline V gene encodes CDR1 LGHNA and CDR2 YSLEER. This CDR3 has 13 residues. With 0 bases removed from V and 5 bases from J, the gap between germline ends came to 6 bases. CDR3 sequence reads: CASSQDSQDTQYF. In DNA, the CDR3 is TGCGCCAGCAGCCAAGATAGCCAAGATACGCAGTATTTT.

This clone was detected a few times. The chain is built from TRBV18 and TRBJ1-5; TRBD1 matches at 7 bases. This CDR3 spans 14 amino acids. Germline CDR1 is KGHSH and CDR2 is LQKENI. The trim removed 5 bases at V and 6 bases at J, leaving 7 bases unmatched. CDR3 sequence: CASSEGASGQPQHF. CDR3 nucleotide sequence: TGTGCCAGCTCAGAGGGGGCTTCGGGTCAGCCCCAGCATTTT.

The rearrangement uses TRBV5-5 and TRBJ1-2; D remains ambiguous. V lost 1 base and J 2 bases, leaving 9 bases between the germline ends. Germline-derived CDR1 and CDR2 are SGHKS and YYEKEE (reference sequence). The CDR3 totals 14 residues. The CDR3 here is CASSLYRENYGYTF. The CDR3 DNA reads TGTGCCAGCAGCTTGTACCGGGAAAACTATGGCTACACCTTC.

CDR3 coding DNA: TGTGCCAGCAGCCAAGAAGGAGTAAGCACTGAAGCTTTCTTT. Translated: CASSQEGVSTEAFF. The chain uses TRBV4-2 and TRBJ1-1; D remains unclear. CDR1 and CDR2 from the germline V gene are LGHNA and YNFKEQ. The CDR3 runs 14 residues. V lost 0 bases and J 4 bases, leaving 9 bases between the germline ends.

The rearrangement joins TRBV5-1 to TRBJ1-2; 7 nucleotides align to TRBD1. CDR1 is SGHRS, CDR2 YFSETQ, per germline. V trimming: 3 bases; J trimming: 6 bases; junction bases outside the gene matches: 2. The length of the CDR3 is 12 residues. CDR3 in amino acids: CASSSRGDGYTF. In DNA, the CDR3 is TGCGCCAGCAGCTCCAGGGGGGATGGCTACACCTTC.

The chain joins TRBV7-9 to TRBJ1-5, with D perhaps TRBD1 (5 bases). This CDR3 comprises 13 residues. From germline, CDR1 is SEHNR and CDR2 FQNEAQ (reference sequence). V lost 3 bases and J lost 7, with 10 bases in between. The CDR3 protein is CASSFGGWQPQHF. CDR3 bases: TGTGCCAGCAGCTTCGGGGGTTGGCAGCCCCAGCATTTT. The whole variable domain, remainder taken from reference TRBV7-9 and TRBJ1-5, is DTGVSQNPRHKITKRGQNVTFRCDPISEHNRLYWYRQTLGQGPEFLTYFQNEAQLEKSRLLSDRFSAERPKGSFSTLEIQRTEQGDSAMYLCASSFGGWQPQHFGDGTRLSIL.

The rearrangement uses TRBV2 and TRBJ2-3, with TRBD1 matching 8 bases. Germline V lookup: CDR1 SNHLY, CDR2 FYNNEI. CDR3 length equals 15 residues. Trimming removed 4 bases from V and 2 bases from J; junction bases left unmatched: 5. CDR3 nucleotides: TGTGCCAGCAGTGGGAGGGACAGGTACACAGATACGCAGTATTTT. The encoded protein is CASSGRDRYTDTQYF. The variable domain in full, with the rest retrieved from reference TRBV2 and TRBJ2-3, is EPEVTQTPSHQVTQMGQEVILRCVPISNHLYFYWYRQILGQKVEFLVSFYNNEISEKSEIFDDQFSVERPDGSNFTLKIRSTKLEDSAMYFCASSGRDRYTDTQYFGPGTRLTVL.

The rearrangement uses TRBV9 and TRBJ2-7, with a weak D call TRBD2 (7 bases). The CDR3 sequence is 17 residues long. Trimming shortened V by 0 bases and J by 1 base, and 17 bases separated the two germline ends. Looked up from germline, CDR1 is SGDLS and CDR2 is YYNGEE. The CDR3 bases are TGTGCCAGCAGCGTAGACGGGGGGCAGGACCTTTCCTACGAGCAGTACTTC. Protein: CASSVDGGQDLSYEQYF.

The chain joins TRBV27 to TRBJ1-2; 11 positions agree with TRBD1. Trimming took 7 bases from V and 8 from J; bases not matched to a gene: 6. This CDR3 has 13 residues. CDR1 is MNHEY, CDR2 SMNVEV, per germline (reference sequence). CDR3: CASTGQGEGGYTF. CDR3 nucleotides: TGTGCCAGCACGGGACAGGGGGAAGGAGGCTACACCTTC.

The chain employs TRBV9 and TRBJ1-2; possibly TRBD1 for D (6 bases). This CDR3 spans 14 amino acids. V lost 0 bases, J lost 8 bases, and 14 bases lay in between. From germline, CDR1 is SGDLS and CDR2 YYNGEE. This CDR3 is CASSVDRASTGYTF. The CDR3 nucleotides are TGTGCCAGCAGCGTAGACAGGGCATCAACCGGCTACACCTTC.

This clone is a singleton in its sample. This rearrangement joins TRBV27 to TRBJ2-7; 8 bases are a match to TRBD1. Per the germline V gene, CDR1 is MNHEY and CDR2 is SMNVEV (reference sequence). The CDR3 has 14 amino acids. The V and J ends lost 4 bases and 3 bases, in that order; junction bases with no gene match: 5. The CDR3 sequence: CASSSGGGIYEQYF. CDR3 coding DNA: TGTGCCAGCAGTTCAGGGGGCGGCATCTACGAGCAGTACTTC.

The chain combines TRBV4-1 with TRBJ1-1; D is perhaps TRBD1 (6 bases). V lost 4 bases, J lost 4 bases, and 25 bases lay in between. Germline-derived CDR1 and CDR2 are MGHRA and YSYEKL. The CDR3 loop spans 18 amino acids. The CDR3 sequence: CASSPGGRGRGLSTEAFF. CDR3 sequence (DNA): TGCGCCAGCAGCCCGGGGGGGCGCGGGCGCGGGTTGAGCACTGAAGCTTTCTTT.

The rearrangement links TRBV7-9 to TRBJ1-5, with 10 bases aligning to TRBD1. CDR1 and CDR2 (germline): SEHNR, FQNEAQ (reference sequence). J was trimmed by 1 base and V by 3 bases; bases with no gene match: 9. CDR3 length: 18 amino acids. The CDR3 region is CASSFGTGVGGSNQPQHF. As DNA, the CDR3 is TGTGCCAGCAGCTTCGGGACAGGGGTCGGGGGAAGCAATCAGCCCCAGCATTTT.

The chain is built from TRBV6-1 and TRBJ1-4, with 8 bases identical to TRBD1. CDR3 length: 15 residues. The germline V gene encodes CDR1 MNHNS and CDR2 SASEGT. After removal of 6 bases from V and 7 bases from J, the junction contained 10 bases not matched to a gene. DNA for the CDR3: TGTGCCAGCAGCCCCGCCGGGACAGGCTCTGAAAAACTGTTTTTT. This translates into CASSPAGTGSEKLFF.

V gene TRBV4-1 combines with J gene TRBJ2-7; perhaps TRBD2 as D (6 bases). Germline V CDR1 and CDR2: MGHRA, YSYEKL. This CDR3 is 15 amino acids long. Between the trimmed V and J ends, which lost 1 base and 5 bases, there was a span of 15 bases. CDR3 in amino acids: CASSQALAGINEQYF. DNA for the CDR3: TGCGCCAGCAGCCAAGCCCTGGCGGGGATAAACGAGCAGTACTTC.

V gene TRBV19 combines with J gene TRBJ2-7; 10 bases match TRBD1. This CDR3 comprises 16 residues. With 4 bases clipped from V and 4 bases from J, the junction kept 10 bases outside the gene matches. Germline V gene sequence: CDR1 LNHDA, CDR2 SQIVND (reference sequence). CDR3 sequence reads: CASSTDRDRGLYEQYF. The CDR3 coding sequence is TGTGCCAGTAGTACCGACCGGGACAGGGGATTGTACGAGCAGTACTTC.

The rearrangement joins TRBV27 to TRBJ2-7; 8 bases agree with TRBD2. This CDR3 region has 15 residues. Germline CDR1 and CDR2: MNHEY and SMNVEV (reference sequence). J lost 6 bases, V lost 6 bases, and 13 bases had no gene match. Here the CDR3 reads CASRGTSVGPREQYF. For the CDR3, the DNA is TGTGCCAGCAGGGGGACTAGTGTGGGCCCACGCGAGCAGTACTTC.

The V gene is TRBV14, the J gene TRBJ2-7; D might be TRBD2 (5 bases). This CDR3 comprises 13 residues. V was shortened by 7 bases and J by 3 bases, with 13 bases between the two germline ends. In germline, CDR1 is SGHDN, CDR2 FVKESK. The CDR3 DNA is TGTGCCAGCAACCCTCTAGAGGGCTACGAGCAGTACTTC. Protein sequence: CASNPLEGYEQYF.

The chain uses TRBV7-3 and TRBJ2-7; 11 nucleotides line up with TRBD1. Germline V lookup: CDR1 SGHTA, CDR2 FQGTGA. The junction had 19 bases not matched to a gene; V was cut back by 10 bases and J by 5 bases. This CDR3 has 17 residues. CDR3 protein: CATRRGGQGGQSHEQYF. In DNA form, the CDR3 reads TGTGCCACCCGGCGGGGGGGACAGGGGGGGCAGTCCCACGAGCAGTACTTC.

This chain joins TRBV7-2 and TRBJ1-6; D is uncertain. The ends were cut back, 5 bases at V and 7 bases at J, with 15 bases in the middle. There are 15 residues in the CDR3. Germline loops: CDR1 SGHTA, CDR2 FQGNSA. CDR3 in amino acids: CASSPLPGWNSPLHF. The CDR3 nucleotides are TGTGCCAGCAGCCCCCTACCGGGGTGGAATTCACCCCTCCACTTT.

This sequence joins TRBV5-1 and TRBJ2-7, with no clear D. Germline lookup yields CDR1 SGHRS and CDR2 YFSETQ. The CDR3 runs to 11 residues. V was clipped by 0 bases and J by 6 bases, with 4 bases between them. The CDR3 coding sequence is TGCGCCAGCAGCTTGGCCGGCGAGCAGTACTTC. Translated: CASSLAGEQYF.

This chain links TRBV19 with TRBJ1-2; D may be TRBD1 (6 bases). Trimming removed 6 bases at V and 4 bases at J, with 21 bases between. The CDR3 is made up of 16 amino acids. Germline V CDR1 and CDR2: LNHDA, SQIVND (reference sequence). CDR3 nucleotide sequence: TGTGCCAGTAGCCTCAGACAGGACCCCTCCCTCTATGGCTACACCTTC. This translates into CASSLRQDPSLYGYTF.

The rearrangement uses TRBV7-2 and TRBJ1-6; the D is unclear. In germline, CDR1 is SGHTA, CDR2 FQGNSA. The CDR3 runs 13 residues. With 5 bases removed from V and 9 bases from J, the gap between germline ends came to 11 bases. CDR3 sequence reads: CASSPSPGSPLHF. The CDR3 nucleotides are TGTGCCAGCAGCCCAAGCCCGGGTTCACCCCTCCACTTT.

This rearrangement joins TRBV9 to TRBJ2-1; D is possibly TRBD1 (6 bases). Trimming took off 0 bases at V and 5 bases at J, with 9 bases between the two ends. The CDR3 sequence is 14 residues long. Germline V CDR1 and CDR2: SGDLS, YYNGEE. DNA of the CDR3: TGTGCCAGCAGCGTAGGGCAGGGGAACAATGAGCAGTTCTTC. Encoded protein: CASSVGQGNNEQFF.

The rearrangement links TRBV13 to TRBJ1-3; D is uncertain. With 5 bases removed from V and 2 bases from J, the gap between germline ends came to 16 bases. Per germline, CDR1 PRHDT and CDR2 FYEKMQ (reference sequence). This CDR3 region has 16 residues. In nucleotides, the CDR3 is TGTGCCAGCAGCGAGTACCGGGAGGGAACTGGAAACACCATATATTTT. It yields the protein CASSEYREGTGNTIYF.

The genes are TRBV4-3 and TRBJ2-1; 10 bases match TRBD2. Germline trimming cut 0 bases from V and 3 bases from J; bases unmatched to any gene: 11. CDR1 is LGHNA, CDR2 YSLEER, per germline. This CDR3 is built from 19 residues. CDR3 DNA: TGCGCCAGCAGCCAAGAGGCCACTAGCGGGGCGCCGGGCTACAATGAGCAGTTCTTC. Its translation: CASSQEATSGAPGYNEQFF.

The V gene is TRBV7-9, the J gene TRBJ2-7, with a weak D call TRBD2 (6 bases). Looked up from germline, CDR1 is SEHNR and CDR2 is FQNEAQ (reference sequence). Trimming pared 5 bases from V and 2 bases from J, leaving 16 bases between. The CDR3 is 15 amino acids. In DNA, the CDR3 is TGTGCCAGCAGCCGTGGGGAGGCCAATACCTACGAGCAGTACTTC. Translating it yields CASSRGEANTYEQYF. Together with reference TRBV7-9 and TRBJ2-7, the CDR3 gives the full variable domain: DTGVSQNPRHKITKRGQNVTFRCDPISEHNRLYWYRQTLGQGPEFLTYFQNEAQLEKSRLLSDRFSAERPKGSFSTLEIQRTEQGDSAMYLCASSRGEANTYEQYFGPGTRLTVT.